Shown below are 9 T cell receptor beta chains from a single sample sequenced in a study of shared clonotypes between healthy human individuals (dated by TCRdb to 2018 to 2020). CD8 naive samples were obtained by positive selection for CCR7 among CD45RO-negative cells, yielding a CD45RA+CCR7+ population from which TemRA cells were excluded. Receptor libraries were prepared by the immunoSEQ multiplex PCR assay. Entries here come from immuneACCESS through TCRdb and include only in-frame sequences with V and J called. Some clones fail to appear in such tables; in the studies checked, an unresolved V gene covers under half of the shortfall, and the cause of the remainder is unknown. This sample has hundreds of thousands of clones in its table, and roughly 98% of those were observed once. The ten largest clones add up to roughly 0.29% of the sample. Sequencing was done on a sample of naive CD8+ T cells sorted from blood. This specimen's cell subset or site label, interpreted: CD45RA+CCR7+. The receptors here all came from a man younger than 45 in good health.

Points on this clone: One junction end does not reproduce the germline sequence, and a read error may be involved. V is TRBV2 and J is TRBJ2-7, with TRBD1 as a possible D gene (6 bases). The V gene's germline CDR1 is SNHLY and CDR2 FYNNEI. This CDR3 is 11 amino acids long. The CDR3 here is CASKRTVGQYF. The CDR3 DNA sequence: TGTGCTAGCAAGCGGACAGTCGGGCAGTACTTC.

The rearrangement uses TRBV9 and TRBJ2-1, with D tentatively TRBD1 (5 bases). The CDR3 extends over 14 amino acids. Germline V CDR1 and CDR2: SGDLS, YYNGEE. V was cut by 0 bases and J by 8 bases, with 12 bases left in between. The CDR3 DNA reads as TGTGCCAGCAGCGTAGGGACAATCGAAGATGAGCAGTTCTTC. Its translation: CASSVGTIEDEQFF.

This rearrangement joins TRBV28 to TRBJ2-1; 7 bases fit TRBD2. The germline gives CDR1 MDHEN, CDR2 SYDVKM. This CDR3 comprises 16 residues. The J segment lost 2 bases and the V segment lost 8 bases, leaving 12 bases of the junction unmatched. CDR3 in DNA: TGTGCCAGCGCTGGGATAGCGGGTGAGGCCTACAATGAGCAGTTCTTC. Translating it yields CASAGIAGEAYNEQFF.

The chain uses TRBV13 and TRBJ2-7, with 7 bases matching TRBD2. The trim removed 7 bases at V and 1 base at J, leaving 7 bases unmatched. Per the germline V gene, CDR1 is PRHDT and CDR2 is FYEKMQ (reference sequence). The CDR3 totals 14 residues. CDR3 in amino acids: CASNLGLKSYEQYF. CDR3 nucleotide sequence: TGTGCCAGCAACTTGGGACTAAAATCCTACGAGCAGTACTTC.

The gene calls are TRBV9 and TRBJ2-1; maybe TRBD1 (6 bases). Germline CDR1 SGDLS, CDR2 YYNGEE. V was clipped by 3 bases and J by 7 bases, with 8 bases between them. The CDR3 is made up of 12 amino acids. The CDR3 DNA sequence: TGTGCCAGCAGCGCCGGACAGAATGAGCAGTTCTTC. It yields the protein CASSAGQNEQFF.

This clone has just one count. The gene calls are TRBV28 and TRBJ1-2; possible D gene TRBD1, 5 bases. In germline, CDR1 is MDHEN, CDR2 SYDVKM. With 8 bases removed from V and 4 bases from J, the gap between germline ends came to 14 bases. The CDR3 extends over 13 amino acids. The DNA for the CDR3 is TGTGCCAGCCTCGACAGTCCCCGCTATGGCTACACCTTC. Translated, it gives CASLDSPRYGYTF.

This chain links TRBV30 with TRBJ2-7; 7 bases align to TRBD1. V trimming: 2 bases; J trimming: 3 bases; junction bases outside the gene matches: 10. Germline values: CDR1 GTSNPN, CDR2 SVGIG (reference sequence). The CDR3 is 15 amino acids. This CDR3 is CAWSPPDRRDYEQYF. CDR3 DNA sequence: TGTGCCTGGAGTCCCCCGGACAGGAGAGACTACGAGCAGTACTTC. Variable domain in full (rest from reference TRBV30 and TRBJ2-7): SQTIHQWPATLVQPVGSPLSLECTVEGTSNPNLYWYRQAAGRGLQLLFYSVGIGQISSEVPQNLSASRPQDRQFILSSKKLLLSDSGFYLCAWSPPDRRDYEQYFGPGTRLTVT.

The V gene is TRBV6-1, the J gene TRBJ2-7, with 7 bases fitting TRBD1. V lost 6 bases, J lost 2 bases, and 7 bases stayed unmatched. CDR1 and CDR2 (germline): MNHNS, SASEGT. The CDR3 length is 14 residues. The CDR3 reads CASSETGTAYEQYF. CDR3 sequence (DNA): TGTGCCAGCAGCGAAACCGGGACAGCCTACGAGCAGTACTTC.

The rearrangement joins TRBV2 to TRBJ2-5; a weak D match, TRBD1 (5 bases). Germline V gene lookup returns CDR1 SNHLY and CDR2 FYNNEI. V was cut by 3 bases and J by 1 base, with 12 bases left in between. The CDR3 loop spans 15 amino acids. CDR3 in amino acids: CASSDPNRRQETQYF. The CDR3 coding sequence is TGTGCCAGCAGTGACCCGAACAGGCGCCAAGAGACCCAGTACTTC.